What follows describes a single TCR beta chain. V was clipped by 7 bases and J by 13 bases, with 20 bases between them. There are 13 residues in the CDR3. Germline lookup yields CDR1 SNHLY and CDR2 FYNNEI. The study ran its PCR with 60 Vbeta and 13 Jbeta primers. Sequenced by immunoSEQ multiplex PCR; TCRdb stores in-frame clones only, minus some. The sample holds about 210,000 clones; roughly 80% are singletons and the top ten take about 3%. The data belong to a study of cytomegalovirus exposure and HLA in healthy donors. Specimen: PBMCs. This clonotype was sampled from a man aged 35-49 years in good health and CMV-seropositive. The chain employs TRBV2 and TRBJ2-1; D might be TRBD1 (6 bases). In DNA form, the CDR3 reads TGTGCCAGCAACATCGGACAGAGGGAGACCCAGTTCTTC. Residues: CASNIGQRETQFF. The variable domain in full, completed from reference TRBV2 and TRBJ2-1, reads EPEVTQTPSHQVTQMGQEVILRCVPISNHLYFYWYRQILGQKVEFLVSFYNNEISEKSEIFDDQFSVERPDGSNFTLKIRSTKLEDSAMYFCASNIGQRETQFFGPGTRLTVL.